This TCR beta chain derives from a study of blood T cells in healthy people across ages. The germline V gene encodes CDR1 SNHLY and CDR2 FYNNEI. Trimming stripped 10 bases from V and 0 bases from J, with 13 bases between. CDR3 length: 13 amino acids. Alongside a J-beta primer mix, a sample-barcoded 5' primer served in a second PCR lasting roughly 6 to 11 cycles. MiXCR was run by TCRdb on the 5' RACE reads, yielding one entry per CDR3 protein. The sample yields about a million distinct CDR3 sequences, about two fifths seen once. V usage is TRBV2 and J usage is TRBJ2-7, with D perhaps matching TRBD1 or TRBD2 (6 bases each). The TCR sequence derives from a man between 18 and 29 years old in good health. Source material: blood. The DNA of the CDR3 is TGTGCCATCACAGGGCGGGACTCCTACGAGCAGTACTTC. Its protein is CAITGRDSYEQYF.